The T cell receptor beta chain under discussion was sequenced for a study of blood T cells in healthy people across ages. The study's findings and limits: Older age went with lower TCR beta diversity per million T cells, in a roughly linear way.

To note about this clonotype: Its antigen is not known. The junction shows a germline mismatch at one end, possibly a read error.

The second PCR ran about 6 to 12 cycles with a sample-barcoded 5' primer and J-beta primers. TCRdb redid the calling of the 5' RACE reads with MiXCR, one entry per CDR3 protein. This table has 1.5 million to 2 million distinct CDR3 sequences, about 31% appearing once. Germline-derived CDR1 and CDR2 are MNHEY and SMNVEV (reference sequence). The CDR3 length is 15 residues. The chain is built from TRBV27 and TRBJ2-2; D may match TRBD1 or TRBD2 (5 bases each). Sequencing input: blood. This TCR derives from a woman aged 30 to 39 in good health. This chain's CDR3 is CACSPIGGNTGELFF. The CDR3 DNA is TGTGCCTGCAGCCCCATTGGGGGTAACACCGGGGAGCTGTTTTTT.